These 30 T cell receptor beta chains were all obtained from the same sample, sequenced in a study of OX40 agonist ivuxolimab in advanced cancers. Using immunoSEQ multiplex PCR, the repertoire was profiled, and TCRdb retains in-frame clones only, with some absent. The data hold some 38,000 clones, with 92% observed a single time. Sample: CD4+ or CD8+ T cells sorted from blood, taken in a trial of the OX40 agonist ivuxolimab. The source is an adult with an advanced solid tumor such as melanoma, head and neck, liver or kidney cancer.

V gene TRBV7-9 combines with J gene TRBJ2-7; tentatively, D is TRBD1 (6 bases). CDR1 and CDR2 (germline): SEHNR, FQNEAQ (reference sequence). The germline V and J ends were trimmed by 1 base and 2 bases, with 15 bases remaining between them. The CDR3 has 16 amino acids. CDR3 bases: TGTGCCAGCAGCTTAGGTGGCCGGGACAAAACCTACGAGCAGTACTTC. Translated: CASSLGGRDKTYEQYF.

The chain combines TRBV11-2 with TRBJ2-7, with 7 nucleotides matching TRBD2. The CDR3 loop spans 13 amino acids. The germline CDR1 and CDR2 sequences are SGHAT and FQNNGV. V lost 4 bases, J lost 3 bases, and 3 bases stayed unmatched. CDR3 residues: CASSWDYLYEQYF. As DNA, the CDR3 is TGTGCCAGCAGCTGGGACTACCTCTACGAGCAGTACTTC.

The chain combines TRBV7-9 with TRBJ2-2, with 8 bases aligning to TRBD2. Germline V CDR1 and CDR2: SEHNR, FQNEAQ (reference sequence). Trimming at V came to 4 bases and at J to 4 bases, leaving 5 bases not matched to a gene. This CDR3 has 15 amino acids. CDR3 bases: TGTGCCAGCAGCTACCTAGCGGGTGGCACCGGGGAGCTGTTTTTT. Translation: CASSYLAGGTGELFF.

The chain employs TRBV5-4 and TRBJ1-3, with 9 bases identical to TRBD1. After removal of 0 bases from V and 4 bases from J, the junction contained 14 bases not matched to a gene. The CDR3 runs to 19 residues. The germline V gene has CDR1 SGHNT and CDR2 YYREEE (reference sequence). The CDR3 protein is CASSLAGTGLLASGNTIYF. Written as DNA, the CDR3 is TGTGCCAGCAGCTTGGCCGGGACAGGGCTATTAGCGAGCGGAAACACCATATATTTT.

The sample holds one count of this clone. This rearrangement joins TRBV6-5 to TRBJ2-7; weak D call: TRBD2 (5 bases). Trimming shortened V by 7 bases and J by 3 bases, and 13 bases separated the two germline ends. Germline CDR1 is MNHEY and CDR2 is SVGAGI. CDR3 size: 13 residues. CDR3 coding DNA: TGTGCCAGCACGGACTCAGGACTCTACGAGCAGTACTTC. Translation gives CASTDSGLYEQYF.

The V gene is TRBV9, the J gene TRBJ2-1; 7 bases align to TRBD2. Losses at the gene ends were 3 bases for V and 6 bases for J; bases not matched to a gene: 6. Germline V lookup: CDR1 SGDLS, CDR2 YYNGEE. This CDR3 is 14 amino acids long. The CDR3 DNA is TGTGCCAGCAGCGGGGGACTACCGGGCAATGAGCAGTTCTTC. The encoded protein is CASSGGLPGNEQFF.

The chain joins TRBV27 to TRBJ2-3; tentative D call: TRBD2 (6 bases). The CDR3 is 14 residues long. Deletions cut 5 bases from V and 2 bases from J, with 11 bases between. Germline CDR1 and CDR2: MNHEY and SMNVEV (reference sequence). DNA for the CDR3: TGTGCCAGCAGTGTTAGCGGTTCCACAGATACGCAGTATTTT. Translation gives CASSVSGSTDTQYF.

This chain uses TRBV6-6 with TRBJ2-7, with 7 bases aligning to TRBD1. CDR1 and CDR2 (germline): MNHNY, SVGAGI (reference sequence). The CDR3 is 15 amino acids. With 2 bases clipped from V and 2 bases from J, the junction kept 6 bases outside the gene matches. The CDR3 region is CASSYEGASAYEQYF. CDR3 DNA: TGTGCCAGCAGTTACGAGGGGGCATCCGCCTACGAGCAGTACTTC.

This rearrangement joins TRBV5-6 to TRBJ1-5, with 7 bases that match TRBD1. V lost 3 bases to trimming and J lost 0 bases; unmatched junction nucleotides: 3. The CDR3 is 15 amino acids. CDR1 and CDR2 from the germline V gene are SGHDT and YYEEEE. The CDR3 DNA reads TGTGCCAGCAGCTCAACAGGGGATAGCAATCAGCCCCAGCATTTT. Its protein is CASSSTGDSNQPQHF.

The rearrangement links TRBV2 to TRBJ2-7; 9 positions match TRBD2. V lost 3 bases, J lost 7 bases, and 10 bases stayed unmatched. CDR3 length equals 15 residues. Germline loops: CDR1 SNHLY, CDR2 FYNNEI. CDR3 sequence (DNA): TGTGCCAGCAGTGATAGCGGGGGAATGCAAATGGAGCAGTACTTC. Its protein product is CASSDSGGMQMEQYF.

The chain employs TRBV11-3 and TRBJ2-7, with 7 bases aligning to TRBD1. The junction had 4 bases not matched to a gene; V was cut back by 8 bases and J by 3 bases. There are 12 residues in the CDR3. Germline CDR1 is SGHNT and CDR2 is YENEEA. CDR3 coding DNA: TGTGCCAGCTCCCGGGACAGCTACGAGCAGTACTTC. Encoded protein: CASSRDSYEQYF.

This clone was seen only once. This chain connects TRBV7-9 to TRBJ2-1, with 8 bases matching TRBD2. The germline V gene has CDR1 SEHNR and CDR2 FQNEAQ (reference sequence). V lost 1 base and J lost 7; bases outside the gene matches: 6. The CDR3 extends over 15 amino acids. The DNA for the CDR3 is TGTGCCAGCAGCTTAGGGGTAGCGGGGTTGAATGAGCAGTTCTTC. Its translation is CASSLGVAGLNEQFF. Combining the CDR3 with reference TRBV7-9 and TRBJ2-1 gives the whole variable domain DTGVSQNPRHKITKRGQNVTFRCDPISEHNRLYWYRQTLGQGPEFLTYFQNEAQLEKSRLLSDRFSAERPKGSFSTLEIQRTEQGDSAMYLCASSLGVAGLNEQFFGPGTRLTVL.

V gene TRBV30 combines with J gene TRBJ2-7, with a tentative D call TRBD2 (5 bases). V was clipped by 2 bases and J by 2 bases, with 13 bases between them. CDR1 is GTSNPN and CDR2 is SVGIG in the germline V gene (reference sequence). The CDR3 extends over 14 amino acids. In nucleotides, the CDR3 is TGTGCCTGGAGTCATGGGCGGGTTGCCTACGAGCAGTACTTC. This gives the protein CAWSHGRVAYEQYF.

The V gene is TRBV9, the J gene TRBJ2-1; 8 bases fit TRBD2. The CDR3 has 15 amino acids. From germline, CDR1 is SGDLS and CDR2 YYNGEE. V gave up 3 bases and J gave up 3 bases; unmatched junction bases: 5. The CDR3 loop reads CASSAPGGVYNEQFF. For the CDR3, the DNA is TGTGCCAGCAGCGCCCCGGGAGGGGTCTACAATGAGCAGTTCTTC.

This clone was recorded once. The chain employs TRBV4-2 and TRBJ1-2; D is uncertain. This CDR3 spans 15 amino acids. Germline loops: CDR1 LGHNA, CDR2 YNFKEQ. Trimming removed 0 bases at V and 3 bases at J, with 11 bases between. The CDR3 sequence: CASSQDPADYYGYTF. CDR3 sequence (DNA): TGTGCCAGCAGCCAAGATCCGGCTGATTACTATGGCTACACCTTC.

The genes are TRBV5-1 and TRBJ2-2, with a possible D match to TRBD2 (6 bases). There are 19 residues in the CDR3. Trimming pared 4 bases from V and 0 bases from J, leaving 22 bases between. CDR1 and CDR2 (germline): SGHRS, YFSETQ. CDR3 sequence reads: CASSLGLRSPLPNTGELFF. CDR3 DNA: TGCGCCAGCAGCCTGGGACTCCGAAGCCCGCTACCGAACACCGGGGAGCTGTTTTTT.

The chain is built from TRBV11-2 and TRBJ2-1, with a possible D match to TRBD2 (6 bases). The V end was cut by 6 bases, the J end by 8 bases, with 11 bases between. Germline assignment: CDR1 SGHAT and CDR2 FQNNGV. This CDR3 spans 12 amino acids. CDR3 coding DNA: TGTGCCAGCAGTCGGGGGAACGATGAGCAGTTCTTC. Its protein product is CASSRGNDEQFF.

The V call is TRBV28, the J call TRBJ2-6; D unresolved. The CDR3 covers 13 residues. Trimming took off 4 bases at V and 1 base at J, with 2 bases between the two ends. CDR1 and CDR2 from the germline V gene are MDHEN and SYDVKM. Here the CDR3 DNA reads TGTGCCAGCAGTTGGTCTGGGGCCAACGTCCTGACTTTC. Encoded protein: CASSWSGANVLTF.

This chain's CDR3 is CSVRPGTLGLGTEAFF. The CDR3 DNA is TGCAGCGTCAGACCCGGGACCCTGGGGCTTGGTACTGAAGCTTTCTTT. The V call is TRBV29-1, the J call TRBJ1-1; the D gene is possibly TRBD1 (5 bases). Germline V gene sequence: CDR1 SQVTM, CDR2 ANQGSEA. The V end was cut by 6 bases, the J end by 5 bases, with 25 bases between. The CDR3 extends over 16 amino acids.

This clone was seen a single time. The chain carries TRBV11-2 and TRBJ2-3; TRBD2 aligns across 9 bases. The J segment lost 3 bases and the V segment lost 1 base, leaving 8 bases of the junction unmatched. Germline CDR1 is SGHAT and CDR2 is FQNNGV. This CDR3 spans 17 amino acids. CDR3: CASSLVALAGLTDTQYF. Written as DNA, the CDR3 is TGTGCCAGCAGCTTAGTCGCGCTAGCGGGATTGACAGATACGCAGTATTTT.

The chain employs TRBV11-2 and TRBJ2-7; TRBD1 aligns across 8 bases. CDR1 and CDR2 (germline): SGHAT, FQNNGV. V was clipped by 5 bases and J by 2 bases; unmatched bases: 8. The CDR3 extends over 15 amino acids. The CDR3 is CASSLVGTGTYEQYF. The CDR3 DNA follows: TGTGCCAGCAGCCTAGTCGGGACAGGCACCTACGAGCAGTACTTC.

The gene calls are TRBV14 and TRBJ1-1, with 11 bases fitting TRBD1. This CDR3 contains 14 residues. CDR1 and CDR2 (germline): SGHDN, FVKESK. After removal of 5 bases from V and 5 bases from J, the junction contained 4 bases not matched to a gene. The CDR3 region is CASSGQGARTEAFF. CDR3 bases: TGTGCCAGCAGCGGACAGGGGGCGCGGACTGAAGCTTTCTTT.

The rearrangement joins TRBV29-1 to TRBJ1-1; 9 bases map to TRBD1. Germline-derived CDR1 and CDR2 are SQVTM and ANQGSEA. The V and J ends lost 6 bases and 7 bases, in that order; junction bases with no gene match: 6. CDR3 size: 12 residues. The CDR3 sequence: CSVPGTGIEAFF. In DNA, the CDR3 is TGCAGCGTGCCCGGGACAGGGATTGAAGCTTTCTTT.

CDR3 DNA: TGTGCCAGCACCCCGTCCCATATAGAGACCCAGTACTTC. Protein product: CASTPSHIETQYF. The V gene is TRBV7-2, the J gene TRBJ2-5; unclear D gene. There are 13 residues in the CDR3. CDR1 is SGHTA, CDR2 FQGNSA, per germline. With 7 bases removed from V and 4 bases from J, the gap between germline ends came to 13 bases.

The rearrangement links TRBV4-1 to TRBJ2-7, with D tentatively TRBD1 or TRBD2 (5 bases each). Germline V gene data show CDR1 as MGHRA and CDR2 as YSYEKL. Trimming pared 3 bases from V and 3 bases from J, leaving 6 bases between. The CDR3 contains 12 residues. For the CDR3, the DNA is TGCGCCAGCAGCCAGGGGGTCTACGAGCAGTACTTC. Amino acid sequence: CASSQGVYEQYF.

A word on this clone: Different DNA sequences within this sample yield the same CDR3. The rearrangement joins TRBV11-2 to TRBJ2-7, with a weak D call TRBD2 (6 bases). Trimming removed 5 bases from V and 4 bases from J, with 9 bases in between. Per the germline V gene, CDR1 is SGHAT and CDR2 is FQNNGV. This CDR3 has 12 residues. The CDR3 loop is CASSLSGYEQYF. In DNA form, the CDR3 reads TGTGCCAGCAGCCTTAGCGGTTACGAGCAGTACTTC. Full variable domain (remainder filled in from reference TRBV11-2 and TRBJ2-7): EAGVAQSPRYKIIEKRQSVAFWCNPISGHATLYWYQQILGQGPKLLIQFQNNGVVDDSQLPKDRFSAERLKGVDSTLKIQPAKLEDSAVYLCASSLSGYEQYFGPGTRLTVT.

CDR3 sequence reads: CSPKQGYEQFF. The CDR3 region has the DNA TGCAGCCCTAAACAGGGGTATGAGCAGTTCTTC. V is TRBV20-1 and J is TRBJ2-1, with 7 positions matching TRBD1. From germline, CDR1 is DFQATT and CDR2 SNEGSKA (reference sequence). The CDR3 length is 11 residues.

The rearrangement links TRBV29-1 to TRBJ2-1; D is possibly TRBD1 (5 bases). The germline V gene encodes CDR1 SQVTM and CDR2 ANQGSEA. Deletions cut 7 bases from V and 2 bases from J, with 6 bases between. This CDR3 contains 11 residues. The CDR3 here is CSGGAYNEQFF. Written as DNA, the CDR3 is TGCAGCGGGGGCGCCTACAATGAGCAGTTCTTC.

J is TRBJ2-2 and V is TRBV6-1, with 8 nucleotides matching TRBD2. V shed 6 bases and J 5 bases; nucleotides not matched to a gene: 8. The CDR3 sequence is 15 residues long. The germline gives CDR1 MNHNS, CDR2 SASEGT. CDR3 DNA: TGTGCCAGCAGGACGGGGGTAGCGGGAACCGGGGAGCTGTTTTTT. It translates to CASRTGVAGTGELFF.

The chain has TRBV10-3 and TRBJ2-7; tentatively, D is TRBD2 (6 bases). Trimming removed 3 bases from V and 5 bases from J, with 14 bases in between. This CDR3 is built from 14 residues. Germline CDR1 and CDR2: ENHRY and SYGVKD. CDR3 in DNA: TGTGCCATCAGTGAAGTAGGAGGGGCCCACGAGCAGTACTTC. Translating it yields CAISEVGGAHEQYF.